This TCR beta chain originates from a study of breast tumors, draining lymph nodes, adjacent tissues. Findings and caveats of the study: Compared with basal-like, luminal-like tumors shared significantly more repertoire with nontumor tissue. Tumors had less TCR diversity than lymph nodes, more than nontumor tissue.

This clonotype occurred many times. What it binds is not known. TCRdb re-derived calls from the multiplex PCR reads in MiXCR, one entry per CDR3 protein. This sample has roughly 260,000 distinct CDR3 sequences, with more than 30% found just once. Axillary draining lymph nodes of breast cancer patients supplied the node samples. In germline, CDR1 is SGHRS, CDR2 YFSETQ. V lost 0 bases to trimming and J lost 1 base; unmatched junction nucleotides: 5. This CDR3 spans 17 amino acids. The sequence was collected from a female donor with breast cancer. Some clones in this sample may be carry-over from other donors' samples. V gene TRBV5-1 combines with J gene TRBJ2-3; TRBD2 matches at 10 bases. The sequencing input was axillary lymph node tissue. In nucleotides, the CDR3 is TGCGCCAGCAGCTTGGCAGCTAGCGGGAGTGGCACAGATACGCAGTATTTT. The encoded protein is CASSLAASGSGTDTQYF.